The 21 T cell receptor beta chains below all came from one sample that was sequenced in a study of OX40 agonist ivuxolimab in advanced cancers. Profiling relied on immunoSEQ multiplex PCR, and the TCRdb table lists in-frame clones only, not all of them. The sample holds tens of thousands of clones, approximately 81% seen once. Sequences were derived from CD4+ or CD8+ T cells sorted from blood, sampled in a trial of the OX40 agonist ivuxolimab. Receptor source: an adult with an advanced solid tumor such as melanoma, head and neck, liver or kidney cancer.

The chain couples TRBV2 to TRBJ2-5; 8 nucleotides match TRBD2. The assigned J gene may be wrong: the sequence end matches TRBJ2-7 better. The CDR3 has 15 residues. Germline V gene sequence: CDR1 SNHLY, CDR2 FYNNEI. CDR3 nucleotides: TGTGCCAGCCTCATCGGGGGGGACTGGGCCTACGAGCAGTACTTC. It encodes CASLIGGDWAYEQYF.

CDR3 loop: CASSPEPGNTIYF. In DNA, the CDR3 is TGCGCCAGCAGCCCCGAGCCTGGAAACACCATATATTTT. The V and J genes are TRBV4-3 and TRBJ1-3; no reliable D call. The germline gives CDR1 LGHNA, CDR2 YSLEER. V lost 4 bases and J lost 2, with 6 bases in between. The CDR3 spans 13 residues.

The chain combines TRBV30 with TRBJ1-2, with D perhaps matching TRBD1 (6 bases). CDR1 is GTSNPN and CDR2 is SVGIG in the germline V gene (reference sequence). The V gene lost 4 bases and the J gene lost 6 bases, with 15 bases spanning the gap. The CDR3 has 13 residues. The CDR3 reads CAWTNTGWHGYTF. The DNA for the CDR3 is TGTGCCTGGACGAACACAGGGTGGCATGGCTACACCTTC.

The chain has TRBV6-5 and TRBJ1-1; the D gene is possibly TRBD1 (5 bases). Germline V gene lookup returns CDR1 MNHEY and CDR2 SVGAGI. V lost 7 bases, J lost 8 bases, and 17 bases lay in between. This CDR3 has 13 residues. This CDR3 is CASTPRLKGEAFF. In DNA, the CDR3 is TGTGCCAGCACCCCCCGTTTGAAGGGGGAAGCTTTCTTT.

This chain uses TRBV7-8 with TRBJ1-2, with 10 bases lining up with TRBD1. The V gene's germline CDR1 is SGHVS and CDR2 FQNEAQ. The ends lost 5 bases at V and 5 bases at J; junction bases unmatched: 2. The CDR3 length is 13 residues. CDR3 residues: CASSPDRGYGYTF. The CDR3 DNA follows: TGTGCCAGCAGCCCGGACAGGGGGTATGGCTACACCTTC. Combining the CDR3 with reference TRBV7-8 and TRBJ1-2 gives the whole variable domain GAGVSQSPRYKVAKRGQDVALRCDPISGHVSLFWYQQALGQGPEFLTYFQNEAQLDKSGLPSDRFFAERPEGSVSTLKIQRTQQEDSAVYLCASSPDRGYGYTFGSGTRLTVV.

This clone occurred once. This sequence joins TRBV11-2 and TRBJ2-1; TRBD2 matches 9 bases. This CDR3 contains 15 residues. J lost 5 bases, V lost 1 base, and 3 bases had no gene match. The germline gives CDR1 SGHAT, CDR2 FQNNGV. In DNA form, the CDR3 reads TGTGCCAGCAGCTTAGGCGGGGGGGGAGACAATGAGCAGTTCTTC. Encoded protein: CASSLGGGGDNEQFF. The variable domain in full, with the rest retrieved from reference TRBV11-2 and TRBJ2-1, is EAGVAQSPRYKIIEKRQSVAFWCNPISGHATLYWYQQILGQGPKLLIQFQNNGVVDDSQLPKDRFSAERLKGVDSTLKIQPAKLEDSAVYLCASSLGGGGDNEQFFGPGTRLTVL.

The rearrangement joins TRBV6-1 to TRBJ1-2; 7 nucleotides agree with TRBD1. The V segment lost 6 bases and the J segment 5 bases; nucleotides outside the gene matches: 9. Germline CDR1 reads MNHNS; CDR2 reads SASEGT. CDR3 length: 14 residues. The CDR3 reads CASRRGGTEYGYTF. DNA of the CDR3: TGTGCCAGCAGGCGCGGAGGGACAGAGTATGGCTACACCTTC.

The genes are TRBV25-1 and TRBJ1-6; D is perhaps TRBD1 (5 bases). This CDR3 is 14 amino acids long. The V end was cut by 2 bases, the J end by 10 bases, with 12 bases between. The germline CDR1 and CDR2 sequences are MGHDK and SYGVNS. The DNA of the CDR3 is TGTGCCAGCAGTGAAGCAGGGACTAGATCACCCCTCCACTTT. It yields the protein CASSEAGTRSPLHF. Full variable domain (rest looked up from reference TRBV25-1 and TRBJ1-6): EADIYQTPRYLVIGTGKKITLECSQTMGHDKMYWYQQDPGMELHLIHYSYGVNSTEKGDLSSESTVSRIRTEHFPLTLESARPSHTSQYLCASSEAGTRSPLHFGNGTRLTVT.

The rearrangement links TRBV9 to TRBJ2-7; maybe TRBD1 (6 bases). CDR1 is SGDLS and CDR2 is YYNGEE in the germline V gene. This CDR3 has 14 residues. V was pared by 3 bases and J by 5 bases, with 15 bases between. In DNA, the CDR3 is TGTGCCAGCAGCGCGGCACAGGGTCCAAACGAGCAGTACTTC. Protein sequence: CASSAAQGPNEQYF. The complete variable domain, with remaining parts taken from reference TRBV9 and TRBJ2-7, reads DSGVTQTPKHLITATGQRVTLRCSPRSGDLSVYWYQQSLDQGLQFLIQYYNGEERAKGNILERFSAQQFPDLHSELNLSSLELGDSALYFCASSAAQGPNEQYFGPGTRLTVT.

The rearrangement joins TRBV2 to TRBJ2-7, with D maybe TRBD2 (6 bases). Trimming shortened V by 4 bases and J by 7 bases, and 14 bases separated the two germline ends. In germline, CDR1 is SNHLY, CDR2 FYNNEI. The CDR3 consists of 13 residues. The CDR3 DNA reads TGTGCCAGCAGTGGGACCGAGGAGGGGGAGCAGTACTTC. Its protein product is CASSGTEEGEQYF.

This chain joins TRBV7-8 and TRBJ1-6; D uncertain. V gave up 3 bases and J gave up 5 bases, with 17 bases separating them. The CDR3 contains 17 residues. Germline assignment: CDR1 SGHVS and CDR2 FQNEAQ. CDR3 residues: CASSFKLVPADNSPLHF. The DNA for the CDR3 is TGTGCCAGCAGCTTTAAGCTCGTCCCGGCCGATAATTCACCCCTCCACTTT.

V usage is TRBV5-1 and J usage is TRBJ2-7; D may be TRBD2 (5 bases). The ends were cut back, 1 base at V and 7 bases at J, with 12 bases in the middle. Looked up from germline, CDR1 is SGHRS and CDR2 is YFSETQ. The CDR3 is made up of 13 amino acids. The CDR3: CASSLQSTGEQYF. The DNA for the CDR3 is TGCGCCAGCAGCTTGCAGTCCACGGGGGAGCAGTACTTC.

The CDR3 nucleotides are TGTGCCAGCAGCAAAGAAACTAACACCGGGGAGCTGTTTTTT. It specifies CASSKETNTGELFF. The chain is built from TRBV21-1 and TRBJ2-2; the DNA was not compared with TRBD2, the D call given in the table. TRBV21-1 is assigned pseudogene status. The CDR3 consists of 14 residues.

V and J are TRBV6-1 and TRBJ2-3, with 7 bases identical to TRBD1. The V gene end was trimmed by 8 bases and the J gene end by 2 bases; junction bases not matched to a gene: 4. CDR1 and CDR2 (germline): MNHNS, SASEGT. This CDR3 has 13 residues. This CDR3 reads CASGTDHTDTQYF. CDR3 nucleotides: TGTGCCAGCGGGACAGATCACACAGATACGCAGTATTTT.

Only one count was recorded for this clone. This chain uses TRBV14 with TRBJ1-6; the D is unclear. With 4 bases removed from V and 9 bases from J, the gap between germline ends came to 10 bases. The CDR3 has 13 amino acids. CDR1 and CDR2 from the germline V gene are SGHDN and FVKESK. CDR3 amino acids: CASSPRTGSPLHF. The CDR3, as DNA: TGTGCCAGCAGCCCTCGGACGGGTTCACCCCTCCACTTT.

The sample holds a few counts of this clone. V and J are TRBV7-3 and TRBJ2-5; D is ambiguous. Trimming left V 4 bases short and J 4 bases short, with 10 bases between. The CDR3 is 13 amino acids. CDR1 SGHTA and CDR2 FQGTGA come from the germline V gene. CDR3 DNA: TGTGCCAGCAGCTACAACTTAGGAGAGACCCAGTACTTC. Translation: CASSYNLGETQYF.

This clone was detected a few times. The chain recombines TRBV11-3 with TRBJ1-1, with 8 nucleotides matching TRBD1. The junction had 6 bases not matched to a gene; V was cut back by 3 bases and J by 0 bases. CDR1 SGHNT and CDR2 YENEEA come from the germline V gene. The CDR3 length is 16 residues. The CDR3 here is CASSLVQGAMNTEAFF. For the CDR3, the DNA is TGTGCCAGCAGCTTGGTTCAGGGGGCGATGAACACTGAAGCTTTCTTT.

The chain links TRBV6-5 to TRBJ2-1; D remains ambiguous. The CDR3 spans 14 residues. Germline lookup yields CDR1 MNHEY and CDR2 SVGAGI. V lost 3 bases to trimming and J lost 10 bases, with 16 bases between them. The CDR3 sequence is CASSYIRDNGEQFF. CDR3 in DNA: TGTGCCAGCAGTTATATTAGAGATAATGGGGAGCAGTTCTTC.

The DNA of the CDR3 is TGCGCCAGCAGCTTGCCCAGCAGGGCGGAGTCACCCCTCCACTTT. Protein sequence: CASSLPSRAESPLHF. The V gene is TRBV5-1, the J gene TRBJ1-6; possibly TRBD1 for D (5 bases). Germline lookup yields CDR1 SGHRS and CDR2 YFSETQ. V dropped 1 base and J dropped 10 bases, with 15 bases sitting between them. The CDR3 loop spans 15 amino acids.

This chain uses TRBV6-4 with TRBJ1-5, with D perhaps TRBD1 (6 bases). CDR1 MRHNA and CDR2 SNTAGT come from the germline V gene. The CDR3 consists of 14 residues. The ends were cut back, 0 bases at V and 5 bases at J, with 8 bases in the middle. CDR3 amino acids: CASSDSGGDQPQHF. In DNA form, the CDR3 reads TGTGCCAGCAGTGACTCGGGGGGCGATCAGCCCCAGCATTTT.

In this sample, this clone turned up many times. The rearrangement links TRBV9 to TRBJ1-5; D is unclear. V lost 3 bases and J 5 bases, leaving 12 bases between the germline ends. The CDR3 loop spans 14 amino acids. The germline gives CDR1 SGDLS, CDR2 YYNGEE. Here the CDR3 DNA reads TGTGCCAGCAGCGCCCGATTGGTTGATCAGCCCCAGCATTTT. Its translation is CASSARLVDQPQHF.